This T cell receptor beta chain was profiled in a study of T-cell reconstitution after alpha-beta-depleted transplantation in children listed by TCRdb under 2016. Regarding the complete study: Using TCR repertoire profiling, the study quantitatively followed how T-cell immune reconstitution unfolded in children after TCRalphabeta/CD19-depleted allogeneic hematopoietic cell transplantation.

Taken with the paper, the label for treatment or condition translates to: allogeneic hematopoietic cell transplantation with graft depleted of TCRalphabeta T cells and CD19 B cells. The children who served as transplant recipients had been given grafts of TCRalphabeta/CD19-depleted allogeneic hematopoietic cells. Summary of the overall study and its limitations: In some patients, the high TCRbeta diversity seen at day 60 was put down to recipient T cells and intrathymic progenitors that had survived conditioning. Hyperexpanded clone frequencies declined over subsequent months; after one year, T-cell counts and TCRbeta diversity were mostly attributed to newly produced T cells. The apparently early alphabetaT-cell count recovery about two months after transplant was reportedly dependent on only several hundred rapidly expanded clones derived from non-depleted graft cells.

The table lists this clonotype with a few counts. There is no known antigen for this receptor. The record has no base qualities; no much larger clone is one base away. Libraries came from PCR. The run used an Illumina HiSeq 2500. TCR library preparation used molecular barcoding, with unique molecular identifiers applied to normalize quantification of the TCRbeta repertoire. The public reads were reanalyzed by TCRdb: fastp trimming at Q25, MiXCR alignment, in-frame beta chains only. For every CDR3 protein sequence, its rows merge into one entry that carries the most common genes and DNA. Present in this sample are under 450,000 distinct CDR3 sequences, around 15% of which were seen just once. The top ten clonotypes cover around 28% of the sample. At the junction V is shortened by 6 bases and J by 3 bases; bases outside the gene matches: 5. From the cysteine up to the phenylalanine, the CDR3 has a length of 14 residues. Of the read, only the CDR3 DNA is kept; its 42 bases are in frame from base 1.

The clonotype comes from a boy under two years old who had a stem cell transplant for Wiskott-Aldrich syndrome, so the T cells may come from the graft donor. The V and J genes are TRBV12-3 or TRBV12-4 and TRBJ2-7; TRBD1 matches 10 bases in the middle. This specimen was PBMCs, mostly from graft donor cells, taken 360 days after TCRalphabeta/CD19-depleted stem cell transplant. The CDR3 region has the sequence CASRKDRGSYEQYF. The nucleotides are TGTGCCAGCAGGAAGGACAGGGGGAGCTACGAGCAGTACTTC.